The table lists the clone carrying this TCR beta chain with a count of one. Its antigen is still unknown. V lost 8 bases, J lost 5 bases, and 15 bases stayed unmatched. Germline V gene sequence: CDR1 MNHEY, CDR2 SMNVEV (reference sequence). The CDR3 is 16 amino acids. The sample belongs to a study of shared clonotypes between healthy human individuals. Sequencing was performed with immunoSEQ multiplex PCR; in TCRdb, only in-frame clones are kept and a portion is missing. The table includes approximately 88,000 clones, about 70% detected once. General study points: In this cohort, only blood was sampled, and tissue repertoires likely differ.

The donors were all Caucasian adults (living in Nashville, Tennessee). CD8 memory was a combination of CD45RO+ cells and CCR7-negative CD45RA+ TemRA cells. The specimen was memory CD8+ T cells sorted from blood. Subset here: CD45RO+ cells pooled with CCR7-negative TemRA cells. This chain uses TRBV27 with TRBJ2-1; 7 nucleotides align to TRBD2. This clonotype was obtained from a man aged 25-45 years in good health. CDR3 sequence: CASREGRGLGDNEQFF. The CDR3 DNA reads TGTGCCAGCCGTGAGGGGAGGGGCCTTGGGGACAATGAGCAGTTCTTC.